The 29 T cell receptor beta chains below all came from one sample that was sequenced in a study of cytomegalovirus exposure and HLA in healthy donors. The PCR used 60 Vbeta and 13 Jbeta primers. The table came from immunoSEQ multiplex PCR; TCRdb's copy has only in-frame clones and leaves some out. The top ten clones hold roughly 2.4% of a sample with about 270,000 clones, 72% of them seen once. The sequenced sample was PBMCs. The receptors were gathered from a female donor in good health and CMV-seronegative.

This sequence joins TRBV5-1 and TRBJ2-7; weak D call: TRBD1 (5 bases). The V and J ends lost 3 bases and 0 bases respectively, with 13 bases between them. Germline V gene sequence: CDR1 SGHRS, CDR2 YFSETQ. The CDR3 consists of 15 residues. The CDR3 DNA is TGCGCCAGCAGCTCCCAGGGTCCTCCCTCCTACGAGCAGTACTTC. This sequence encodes CASSSQGPPSYEQYF.

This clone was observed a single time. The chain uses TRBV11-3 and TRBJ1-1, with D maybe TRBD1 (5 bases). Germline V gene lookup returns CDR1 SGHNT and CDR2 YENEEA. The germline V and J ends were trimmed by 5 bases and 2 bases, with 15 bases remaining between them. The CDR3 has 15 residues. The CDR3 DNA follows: TGTGCCAGCAGCACAATAAATCAGGGTAACACTGAAGCTTTCTTT. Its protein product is CASSTINQGNTEAFF.

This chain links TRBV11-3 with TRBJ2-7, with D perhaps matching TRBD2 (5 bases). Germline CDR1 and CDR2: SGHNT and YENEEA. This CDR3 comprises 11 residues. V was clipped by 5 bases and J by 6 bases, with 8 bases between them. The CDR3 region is CASSLLGEQYF. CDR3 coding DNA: TGTGCCAGCAGCCTACTAGGCGAGCAGTACTTC.

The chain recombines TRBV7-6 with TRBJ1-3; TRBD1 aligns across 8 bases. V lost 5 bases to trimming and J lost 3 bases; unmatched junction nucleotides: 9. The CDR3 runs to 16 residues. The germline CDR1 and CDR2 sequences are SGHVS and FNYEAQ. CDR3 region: CASSPQDRGGGNTIYF. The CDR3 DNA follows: TGTGCCAGCAGCCCTCAAGACAGGGGCGGTGGAAACACCATATATTTT.

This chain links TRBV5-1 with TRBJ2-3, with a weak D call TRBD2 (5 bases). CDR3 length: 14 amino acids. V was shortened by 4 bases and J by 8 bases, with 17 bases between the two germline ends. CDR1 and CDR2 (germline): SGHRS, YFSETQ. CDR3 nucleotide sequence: TGCGCCAGCAGCCCGCCCCTCGGTGAGGGTACGCAGTATTTT. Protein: CASSPPLGEGTQYF.

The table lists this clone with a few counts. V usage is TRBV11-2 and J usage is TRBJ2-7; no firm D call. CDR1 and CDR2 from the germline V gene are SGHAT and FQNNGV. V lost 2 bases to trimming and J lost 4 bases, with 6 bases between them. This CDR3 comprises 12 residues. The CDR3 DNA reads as TGTGCCAGCAGCTTAACTCGATACGAGCAGTACTTC. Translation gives CASSLTRYEQYF.

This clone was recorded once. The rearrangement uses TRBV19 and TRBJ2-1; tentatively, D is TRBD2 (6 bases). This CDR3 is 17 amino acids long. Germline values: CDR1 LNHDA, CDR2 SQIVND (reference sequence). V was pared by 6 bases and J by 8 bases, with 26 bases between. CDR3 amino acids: CASSLRPTRGVSDEQFF. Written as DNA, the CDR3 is TGTGCCAGTAGCCTTCGTCCGACTAGAGGGGTCTCGGATGAGCAGTTCTTC.

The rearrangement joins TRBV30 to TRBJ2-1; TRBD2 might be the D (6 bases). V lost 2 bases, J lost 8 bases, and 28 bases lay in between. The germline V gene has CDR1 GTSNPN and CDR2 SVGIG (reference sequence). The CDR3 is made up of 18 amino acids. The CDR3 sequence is CAWSLGITGLATRDEQFF. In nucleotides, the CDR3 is TGTGCCTGGAGTCTCGGAATTACGGGGCTAGCGACAAGGGATGAGCAGTTCTTC.

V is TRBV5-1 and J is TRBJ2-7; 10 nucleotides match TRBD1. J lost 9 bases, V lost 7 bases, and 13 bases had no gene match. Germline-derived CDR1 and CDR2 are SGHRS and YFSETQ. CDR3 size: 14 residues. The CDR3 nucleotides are TGCGCCAGCGGCTCCGGGACAGGGACAGGGGCGCAGTACTTC. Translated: CASGSGTGTGAQYF.

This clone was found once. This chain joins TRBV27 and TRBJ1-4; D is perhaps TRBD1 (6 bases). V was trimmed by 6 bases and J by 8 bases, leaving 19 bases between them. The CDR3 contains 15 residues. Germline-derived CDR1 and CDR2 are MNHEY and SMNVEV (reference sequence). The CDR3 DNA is TGTGCCAGCAGGACGCGGGGGGCGACCGCCGAAAAACTGTTTTTT. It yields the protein CASRTRGATAEKLFF.

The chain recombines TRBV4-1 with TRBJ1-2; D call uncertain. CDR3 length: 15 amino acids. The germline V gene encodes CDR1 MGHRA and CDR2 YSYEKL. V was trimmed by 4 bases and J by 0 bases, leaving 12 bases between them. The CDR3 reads CASSRSVVPNYGYTF. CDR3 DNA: TGCGCCAGCAGCCGCTCGGTAGTCCCTAACTATGGCTACACCTTC.

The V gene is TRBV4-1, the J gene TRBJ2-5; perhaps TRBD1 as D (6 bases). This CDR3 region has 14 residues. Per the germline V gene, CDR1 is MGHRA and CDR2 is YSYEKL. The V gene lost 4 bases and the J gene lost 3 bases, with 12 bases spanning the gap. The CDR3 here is CASSRKAGEETQYF. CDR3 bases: TGCGCCAGCAGCCGAAAGGCAGGGGAAGAGACCCAGTACTTC.

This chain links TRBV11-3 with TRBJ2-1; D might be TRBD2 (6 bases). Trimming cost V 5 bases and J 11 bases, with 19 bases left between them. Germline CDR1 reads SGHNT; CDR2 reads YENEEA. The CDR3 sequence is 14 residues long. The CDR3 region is CASSPALAGRQQFF. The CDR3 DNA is TGTGCCAGCAGCCCCGCCTTGGCGGGGAGGCAGCAGTTCTTC.

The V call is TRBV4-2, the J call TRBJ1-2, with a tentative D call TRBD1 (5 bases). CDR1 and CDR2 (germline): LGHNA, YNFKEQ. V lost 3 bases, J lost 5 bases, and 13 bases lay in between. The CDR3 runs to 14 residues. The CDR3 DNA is TGTGCCAGCAGCCAGGAAATGCCAGGGTATGGCTACACCTTC. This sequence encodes CASSQEMPGYGYTF.

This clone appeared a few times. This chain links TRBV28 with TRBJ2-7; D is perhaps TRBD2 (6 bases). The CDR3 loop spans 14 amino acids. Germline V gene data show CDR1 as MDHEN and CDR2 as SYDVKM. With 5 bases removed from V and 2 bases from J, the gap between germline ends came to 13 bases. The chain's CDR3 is CASSEEGITYEQYF. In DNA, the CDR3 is TGTGCCAGCAGTGAGGAGGGAATAACCTACGAGCAGTACTTC.

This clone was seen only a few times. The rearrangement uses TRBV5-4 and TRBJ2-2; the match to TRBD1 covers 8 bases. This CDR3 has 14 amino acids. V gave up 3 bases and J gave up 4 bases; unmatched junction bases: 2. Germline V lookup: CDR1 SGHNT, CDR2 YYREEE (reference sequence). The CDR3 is CASSYGQGTGELFF. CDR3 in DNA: TGTGCCAGCAGCTACGGACAGGGCACCGGGGAGCTGTTTTTT.

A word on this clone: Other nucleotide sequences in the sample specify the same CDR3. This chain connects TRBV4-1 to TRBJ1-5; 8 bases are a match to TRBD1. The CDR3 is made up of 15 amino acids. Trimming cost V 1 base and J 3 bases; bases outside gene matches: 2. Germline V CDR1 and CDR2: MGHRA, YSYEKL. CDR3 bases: TGCGCCAGCAGCCAAGCGGACAGGGACAATCAGCCCCAGCATTTT. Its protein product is CASSQADRDNQPQHF.

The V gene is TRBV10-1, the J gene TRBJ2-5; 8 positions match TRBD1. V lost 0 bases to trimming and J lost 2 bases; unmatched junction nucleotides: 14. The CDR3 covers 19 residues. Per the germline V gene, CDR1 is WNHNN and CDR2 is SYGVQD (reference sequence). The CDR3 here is CASSESTYDRGAIQETQYF. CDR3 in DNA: TGCGCCAGCAGTGAGTCGACCTACGACAGGGGAGCGATACAAGAGACCCAGTACTTC.

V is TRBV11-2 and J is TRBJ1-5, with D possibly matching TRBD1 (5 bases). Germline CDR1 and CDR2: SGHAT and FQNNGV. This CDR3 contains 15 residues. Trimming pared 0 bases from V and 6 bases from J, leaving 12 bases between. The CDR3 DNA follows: TGTGCCAGCAGCTTAGAGTCGTCAGGGTTTCAGCCCCAGCATTTT. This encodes CASSLESSGFQPQHF.

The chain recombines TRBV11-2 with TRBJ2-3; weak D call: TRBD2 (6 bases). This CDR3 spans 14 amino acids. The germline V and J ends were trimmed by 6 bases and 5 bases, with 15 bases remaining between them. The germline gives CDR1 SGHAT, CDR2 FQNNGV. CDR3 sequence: CASRSTSFGDTQYF. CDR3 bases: TGTGCCAGCAGGTCGACTAGTTTCGGAGATACGCAGTATTTT.

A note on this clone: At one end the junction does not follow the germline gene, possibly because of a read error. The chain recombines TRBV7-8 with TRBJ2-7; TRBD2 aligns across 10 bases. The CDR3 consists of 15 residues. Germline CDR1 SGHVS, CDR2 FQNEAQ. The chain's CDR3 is CASSVAGLAIYEQYF. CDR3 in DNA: TGTGCCAGCAGCGTAGCGGGACTAGCGATTTACGAGCAGTACTTC. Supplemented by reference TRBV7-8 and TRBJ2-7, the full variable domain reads GAGVSQSPRYKVAKRGQDVALRCDPISGHVSLFWYQQALGQGPEFLTYFQNEAQLDKSGLPSDRFFAERPEGSVSTLKIQRTQQEDSAVYLCASSVAGLAIYEQYFGPGTRLTVT.

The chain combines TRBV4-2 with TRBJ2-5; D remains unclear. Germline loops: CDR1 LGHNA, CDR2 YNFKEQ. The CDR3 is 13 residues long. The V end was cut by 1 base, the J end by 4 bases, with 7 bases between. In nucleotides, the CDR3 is TGTGCCAGCAGCCAAGTGGAGCCAGAGACCCAGTACTTC. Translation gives CASSQVEPETQYF.

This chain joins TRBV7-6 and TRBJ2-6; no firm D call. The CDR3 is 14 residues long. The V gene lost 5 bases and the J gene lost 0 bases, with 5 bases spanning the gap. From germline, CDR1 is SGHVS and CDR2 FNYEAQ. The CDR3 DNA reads TGTGCCAGCAGCCCGAGCTCTGGGGCCAACGTCCTGACTTTC. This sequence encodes CASSPSSGANVLTF. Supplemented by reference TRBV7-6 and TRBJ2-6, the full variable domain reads GAGVSQSPRYKVTKRGQDVALRCDPISGHVSLYWYRQALGQGPEFLTYFNYEAQQDKSGLPNDRFSAERPEGSISTLTIQRTEQRDSAMYRCASSPSSGANVLTFGAGSRLTVL.

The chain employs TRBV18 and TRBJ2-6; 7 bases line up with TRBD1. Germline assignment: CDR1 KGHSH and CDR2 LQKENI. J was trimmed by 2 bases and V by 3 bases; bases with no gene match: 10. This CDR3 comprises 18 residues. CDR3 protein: CASSPLTGSFPGANVLTF. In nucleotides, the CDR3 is TGTGCCAGCTCACCTTTGACAGGGTCTTTCCCTGGGGCCAACGTCCTGACTTTC.

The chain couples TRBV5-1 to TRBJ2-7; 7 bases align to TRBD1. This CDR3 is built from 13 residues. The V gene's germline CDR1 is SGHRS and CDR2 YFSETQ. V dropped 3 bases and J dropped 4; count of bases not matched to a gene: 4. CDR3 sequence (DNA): TGCGCCAGCAGCTCGGACAGGACTTACGAGCAGTACTTC. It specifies CASSSDRTYEQYF.

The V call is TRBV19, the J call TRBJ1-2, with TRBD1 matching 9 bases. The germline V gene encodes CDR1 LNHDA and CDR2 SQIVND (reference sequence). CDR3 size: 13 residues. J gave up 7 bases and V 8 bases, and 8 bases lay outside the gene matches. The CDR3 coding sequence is TGTGCCAGTCGAACAGGGGGCGCATCTGGCTACACCTTC. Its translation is CASRTGGASGYTF.

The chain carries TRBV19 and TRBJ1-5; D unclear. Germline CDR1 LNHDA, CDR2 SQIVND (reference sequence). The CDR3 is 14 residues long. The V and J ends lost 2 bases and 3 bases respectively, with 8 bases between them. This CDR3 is CASSIIGFNQPQHF. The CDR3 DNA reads TGTGCCAGTAGTATAATCGGGTTCAATCAGCCCCAGCATTTT.

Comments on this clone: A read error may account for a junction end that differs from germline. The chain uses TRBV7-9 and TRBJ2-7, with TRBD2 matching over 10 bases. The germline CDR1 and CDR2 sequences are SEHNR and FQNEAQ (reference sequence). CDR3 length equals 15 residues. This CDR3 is CSSSKTSGISYEQYF. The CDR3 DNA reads TGTTCCAGCAGCAAAACTAGCGGGATCTCCTACGAGCAGTACTTC.

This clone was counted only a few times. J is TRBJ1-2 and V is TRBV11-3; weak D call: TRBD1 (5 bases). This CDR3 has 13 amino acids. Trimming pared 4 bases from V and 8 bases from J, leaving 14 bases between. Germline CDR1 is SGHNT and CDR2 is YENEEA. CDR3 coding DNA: TGTGCCAGCAGCTCCGCAGGGTATTTCGGCTACACCTTC. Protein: CASSSAGYFGYTF.